This is a list of T cell receptor beta chains from one sample in a study of regulatory T cells in long-lasting Graves disease. MiXCR, applied by TCRdb to the multiplex PCR reads, yields one record per CDR3 protein. This table has hundreds of thousands of distinct CDR3 sequences, about 15% appearing once. These data also featured in a second study, about T cells in Graves' hyperthyroidism and ophthalmopathy.

Material: peripheral blood mononuclear cells (PBMCs), obtained at new diagnosis, from a patient treated with antithyroid drugs. All receptors derive from a woman aged 35 to 49 with Graves disease. CDR3s include the opening cysteine and the closing phenylalanine or tryptophan. D genes are given only for firm matches. Clone size is not always given. Where it is, it says once, few, many or a class for expanded clones.

clone_size: many
j_call: TRBJ2-5
d_call: .
v_call: TRBV3-1
cdr3_nt: TGTGCCAGCAGAGGCGGGACCCAGTACTTC
cdr3_aa: CASRGGTQYF

clone_size: many
j_call: TRBJ1-1
d_call: .
v_call: TRBV29-1
cdr3_nt: TGCAGCGTTAACAGGAACACTGAAGCTTTCTTT
cdr3_aa: CSVNRNTEAFF

clone_size: few
j_call: TRBJ2-7
d_call: TRBD2
v_call: TRBV30
cdr3_nt: TGTGCCTGGAATCTAGCGGGAGAAGACGAGCAGTACTTC
cdr3_aa: CAWNLAGEDEQYF

clone_size: few
j_call: TRBJ1-5
d_call: TRBD1
v_call: TRBV5-1
cdr3_nt: TGCGCCAGCAGCCAAAATGGACAGGGGAATCAGCCCCAGCATTTT
cdr3_aa: CASSQNGQGNQPQHF

clone_size: .
j_call: TRBJ1-5
d_call: .
v_call: TRBV27
cdr3_nt: TGTGCCAGCAGGCAGGGCTCGCAAAGCAATCAGCCCCAGCATTTT
cdr3_aa: CASRQGSQSNQPQHF

clone_size: many
j_call: TRBJ2-7
d_call: .
v_call: TRBV20-1
cdr3_nt: TGCAGTGCTAGTTCCGGACCGGGACTGGCATACGAGCAGTACTTC
cdr3_aa: CSASSGPGLAYEQYF

clone_size: many
j_call: TRBJ2-2
d_call: .
v_call: TRBV28
cdr3_nt: TGTGCCAGCATTTTACGGAAGAACACCGGGGAGCTGTTTTTT
cdr3_aa: CASILRKNTGELFF

clone_size: many
j_call: TRBJ2-1
d_call: TRBD2
v_call: TRBV24-1
cdr3_nt: TGTGCCACCAGTACCCGGACTAGCGGAAACAATGAGCAGTTCTTC
cdr3_aa: CATSTRTSGNNEQFF

clone_size: .
j_call: TRBJ2-2
d_call: .
v_call: TRBV19
cdr3_nt: TGTGCCAGCAGACTACAGGGAAACACCGGGGAGCTGTTTTTT
cdr3_aa: CASRLQGNTGELFF

clone_size: many
j_call: TRBJ2-2
d_call: .
v_call: TRBV28
cdr3_nt: TGTGCCAGCAGGGCAGCAACCCTGAACACCGGGGAGCTGTTTTTT
cdr3_aa: CASRAATLNTGELFF

clone_size: many
j_call: TRBJ2-3
d_call: .
v_call: TRBV28
cdr3_nt: TGTGCCAGCAGCTTATTATCCAGCACAGATACGCAGTATTTT
cdr3_aa: CASSLLSSTDTQYF

clone_size: many
j_call: TRBJ2-7
d_call: TRBD2
v_call: TRBV18
cdr3_nt: TGTGCCAGCTCACCACTCCGGACTAGCGGGAGAGAGGGCTACGAGCAGTACTTC
cdr3_aa: CASSPLRTSGREGYEQYF

clone_size: many
j_call: TRBJ2-2
d_call: .
v_call: TRBV3-1
cdr3_nt: TGTGCCAGCAGCCCAATTGATGGGGCCCTGACCGGGGAGCTGTTTTTT
cdr3_aa: CASSPIDGALTGELFF

clone_size: many
j_call: TRBJ2-1
d_call: .
v_call: TRBV6-2/TRBV6-3
cdr3_nt: TGTGCCAGCAGTTACTCCATCGGGGTCTCCTACAATGAGCAGTTCTTC
cdr3_aa: CASSYSIGVSYNEQFF

clone_size: .
j_call: TRBJ2-7
d_call: .
v_call: TRBV6-1
cdr3_nt: TGTGCCAGCAGAGTACAGGGATTTAGCTCCTACGAGCAGTACTTC
cdr3_aa: CASRVQGFSSYEQYF

clone_size: few
j_call: TRBJ2-3
d_call: TRBD2
v_call: TRBV28
cdr3_nt: TGTGCCAGCAATCCTACGCTAGCGGAGCGCACAGATACGCAGTATTTT
cdr3_aa: CASNPTLAERTDTQYF

clone_size: many
j_call: TRBJ1-1
d_call: .
v_call: TRBV11-2
cdr3_nt: TGTGCCAGCAGCTTAGGGACAGTGGATGGTATCGGGGCTTTCTTT
cdr3_aa: CASSLGTVDGIGAFF

clone_size: .
j_call: TRBJ2-1
d_call: TRBD1
v_call: TRBV19
cdr3_nt: TGTGCCAGTAGTTTGGGACAGGCATACAATGAGCAGTTCTTC
cdr3_aa: CASSLGQAYNEQFF

clone_size: many
j_call: TRBJ2-7
d_call: .
v_call: TRBV28
cdr3_nt: TGTGCCAGCAGTTCCTTCGGATCACTAGCCCGAGAGCAGTACTTC
cdr3_aa: CASSSFGSLAREQYF

clone_size: many
j_call: TRBJ2-5
d_call: TRBD1
v_call: TRBV12-3/TRBV12-4
cdr3_nt: TGTGCCAGCAGTTTAACCCGACAGGGGGAGACCCAGTACTTC
cdr3_aa: CASSLTRQGETQYF

clone_size: .
j_call: TRBJ2-7
d_call: TRBD2
v_call: TRBV6-1
cdr3_nt: TGTGCCAGCAGTGAAGGGTCTTTAGCGGGAACCTACGAGCAGTACTTC
cdr3_aa: CASSEGSLAGTYEQYF

clone_size: many
j_call: TRBJ2-7
d_call: .
v_call: TRBV28
cdr3_nt: TGTGCCAGCAGTTTCGGGTCCCGGGACTCCTACGAGCAGTACTTC
cdr3_aa: CASSFGSRDSYEQYF

clone_size: .
j_call: TRBJ1-1
d_call: .
v_call: TRBV12-3/TRBV12-4
cdr3_nt: TGTGCCAGCAGTTTCGGGGGGCATAGCACTGAAGCTTTCTTT
cdr3_aa: CASSFGGHSTEAFF

clone_size: many
j_call: TRBJ2-3
d_call: .
v_call: TRBV5-4
cdr3_nt: TGTGCCAGCAGCTCCTCTAGCTCCAGCACAGATACGCAGTATTTT
cdr3_aa: CASSSSSSSTDTQYF

clone_size: .
j_call: TRBJ2-2
d_call: TRBD1
v_call: TRBV11-2
cdr3_nt: TGTGCCAGCAGTTCCGGACAGGGGGCGAGCACCGGGGAGCTGTTTTTT
cdr3_aa: CASSSGQGASTGELFF

clone_size: many
j_call: TRBJ2-5
d_call: .
v_call: TRBV12-3/TRBV12-4
cdr3_nt: TGTGCCAGCAGTTTAAGGCTCGGAGAGACCCAGTACTTC
cdr3_aa: CASSLRLGETQYF

clone_size: .
j_call: TRBJ2-3
d_call: TRBD2
v_call: TRBV9
cdr3_nt: TGTGCCAGCAGCGTAGTACCCCCTCGACTAGCGGCTAGCACAGATACGCAGTATTTT
cdr3_aa: CASSVVPPRLAASTDTQYF

clone_size: .
j_call: TRBJ1-1
d_call: .
v_call: TRBV5-1
cdr3_nt: TGCGCCAGCAGCTCCGCAGAGTTGAACACTGAAGCTTCCTTT
cdr3_aa: CASSSAELNTEASF

clone_size: many
j_call: TRBJ1-6
d_call: .
v_call: TRBV7-9
cdr3_nt: TGTGCCAGCAGCTCGGGCGAGCTGGGGTATAATTCACCCCTCCACTTT
cdr3_aa: CASSSGELGYNSPLHF

clone_size: .
j_call: TRBJ1-1
d_call: .
v_call: TRBV7-8
cdr3_nt: TGTGCCAGCAGCAGGACCAGGGAGAGAGGGGCTGAAGCTTTCTTT
cdr3_aa: CASSRTRERGAEAFF

clone_size: many
j_call: TRBJ2-1
d_call: .
v_call: TRBV2
cdr3_nt: TGTGCCAGCAAGGTTGGGTTCAGTGAGCAGTTCTTC
cdr3_aa: CASKVGFSEQFF